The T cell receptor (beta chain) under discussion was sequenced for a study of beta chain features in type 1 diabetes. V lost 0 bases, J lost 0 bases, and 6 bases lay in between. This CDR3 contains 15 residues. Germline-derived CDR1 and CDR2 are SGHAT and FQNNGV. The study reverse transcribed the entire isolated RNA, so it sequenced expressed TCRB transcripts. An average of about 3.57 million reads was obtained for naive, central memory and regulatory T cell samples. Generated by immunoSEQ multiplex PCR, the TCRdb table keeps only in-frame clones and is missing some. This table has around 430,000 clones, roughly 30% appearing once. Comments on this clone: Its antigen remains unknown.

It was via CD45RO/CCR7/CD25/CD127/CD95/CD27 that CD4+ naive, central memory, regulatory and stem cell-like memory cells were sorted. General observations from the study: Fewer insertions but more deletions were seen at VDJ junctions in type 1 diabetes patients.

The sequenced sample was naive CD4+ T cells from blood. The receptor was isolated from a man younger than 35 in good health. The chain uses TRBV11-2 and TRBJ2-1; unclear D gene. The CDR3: CASSLERSSYNEQFF. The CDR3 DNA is TGTGCCAGCAGCTTAGAGCGGAGCTCCTACAATGAGCAGTTCTTC.